The present T cell receptor (beta chain) was sequenced within a study of CD8 T cells in ankylosing spondylitis (dated by TCRdb to about 2017). As for the study more broadly: T cell receptor beta repertoires were profiled in healthy donors and ankylosing spondylitis patients so that disease-linked TCR variants could be found. The whole study cohort included 85 to 120 healthy donors and 25 ankylosing spondylitis patients. Peripheral blood was sampled, and synovial fluid was also collected from ankylosing spondylitis patients. Broad study findings and their caveats: The disease-linked clones had a CD8+ phenotype and were found at relatively low frequencies in peripheral blood. According to the report, matched synovial fluid samples from ankylosing spondylitis patients were significantly enriched for the disease-linked clones. Some motif variants were previously reported in synovial fluid and blood of reactive arthritis patients, suggesting common disease-initiation mechanisms. Blood from ankylosing spondylitis patients appeared to be characterized by a TCR beta motif made up of about 8 highly homologous amino acid variants.

This clonotype was seen repeatedly, ten times or more. Its recognized antigen is unknown. No base quality information exists; no much larger clone differs at one position. The sequencing machine was an Illumina HiSeq 2500. TCR beta libraries were prepared by quantitative 5'-RACE with molecular barcodes. Processing in the source paper ran as follows. A new computational method, built on a probabilistic model of VDJ rearrangement, was used to identify disease-linked TCR variants. Using fastp at Q25 and MiXCR, TCRdb reprocessed the public reads and kept productive beta chains. Duplicate CDR3 protein sequences are folded into a single record with the most common DNA and genes. TCRdb's processing, not the authors', yielded these V and J calls. This sample lists over 30,000 distinct CDR3 sequences; under 15% were detected once. Roughly 32% of the sample lies in the top ten. For each ankylosing spondylitis patient, the synovial fluid sample was matched to a blood sample from that same patient.

Inclusive of the bounding cysteine and phenylalanine, the CDR3 is 13 residues long. CDR3 DNA is the only sequence kept; it has 39 bases, read in frame from the first base. From the germline V gene, CDR1 is SQVTM and CDR2 is ANQGSEA. Germline trimming amounts to 7 bases on V and 4 bases on J, with 9 as the count of junction bases outside the gene matches. The chain joins TRBV29-1 to TRBJ1-1; TRBD1 agrees with 7 junctional bases. This TCR was sampled from a male donor with ankylosing spondylitis. Sequenced input: synovial fluid, either unsorted or a sorted T cell fraction (not recorded which). The CDR3 in this case is CSASSGGGTEAFF. The sequenced DNA: TGCAGCGCCTCTTCAGGGGGGGGCACTGAAGCTTTCTTT.